This T cell receptor beta chain was sequenced during a study of cytotoxic CD8 clonotypes in ibrutinib-treated CLL. At the level of the study: Responses comprised around 24 partial and 2 complete; at median about 68 months, around 14 remained remitted and roughly 12 progressed. The study, taken as a whole, reports: Clonality climbed at ibrutinib response, then dropped toward baseline at progression.

About 2 micrograms of genomic DNA (from cryopreserved PBMCs) were used for TCR beta libraries. Investigators sought sequencing depths of between 1 in 200,000 and 1 in 1 million T cells. Only in-frame clones appear in the TCRdb table, and some are missing; sequencing was by immunoSEQ multiplex PCR. Found here are approximately 160,000 clones, approximately 91% of them singletons; the top ten hold 3% to 3.5%. This clone was observed once. Antigen unknown. This CDR3 contains 17 residues. The V gene lost 5 bases and the J gene lost 6 bases, with 23 bases spanning the gap. The germline V gene has CDR1 MNHEY and CDR2 SMNVEV (reference sequence).

The source of this sequence is a human donor with chronic lymphocytic leukemia. This sample comprised PBMCs, obtained at disease progression, from a patient treated with ibrutinib. This chain uses TRBV27 with TRBJ1-5, with a possible D match to TRBD1 (6 bases). The CDR3 DNA reads TGTGCCAGCAGTCCCCGGGTGGGGGGCATAGCCGGTCAGCCCCAGCATTTT. This gives the protein CASSPRVGGIAGQPQHF.